This T cell receptor (beta chain) was sequenced for a study of cytomegalovirus exposure and HLA in healthy donors (dated by TCRdb to about 2017). Regarding the study in general: In an earlier analysis of 587 of the donors, 250 to 350 Gb of sequence data and just under 120 million unique TCR beta sequences from 180 million or so T cells were reported. Approximately 310 gigabases of sequencing data and approximately 85 million unique TCR sequences were included in an early release covering about 700 HLA-typed donors. Of the roughly 420 genotyped donors, approximately 80% were placed in the genetic ancestry cluster associated with self-reported Caucasian donors. The study was designed to test whether signatures of past pathogen exposure could be identified by cataloging public T cell receptors. Using immunosequencing, the study profiled T cell repertoires from approximately 700 subjects and related those repertoires to cytomegalovirus serostatus. Besides the first cohort of around 700 subjects, a separate validation cohort made up of roughly 120 different subjects was used. To predict cytomegalovirus infection status, the study brought together high-throughput TCR immunosequencing, statistical association of individual TCRs with disease status, and machine learning. In a later analysis, previously published TCR beta repertoires from 550 to 750 donors were re-analyzed and high-resolution HLA genotyping was added so that TCR occurrence patterns could be studied. Rather than using new phenotypic data, the later analysis identified candidate immune exposures from TCR beta sequences and from how often those sequences occurred across donors. An earlier analysis of several hundred of the donors applied high-throughput TCR beta sequencing to assess whether each TCR beta V gene segment acted as functional or pseudogenic. Donor age, sex, ethnicity and CMV serostatus were collected together with the repertoire data. A later genetic analysis took genome-wide SNP genotypes for about 65% of the roughly 670 donors and used that subset as a discovery cohort. All discovery cohort repertoires had been generated on a single sequencing platform. HLA typing included class I and class II loci at four-digit resolution. Typing coverage varied by locus: roughly 620-640 donors for A, B, C, DRB1 and DQB1; approximately 500 for DQA1; about 590 for DPA1; 450 to 480 for DPB1. Because of strong linkage in the cohort, four or five DR-DQ haplotypes were treated as single units for association and clustering. Among some 410 genotyped donors of the cohort, an average of around 240,000 unique TCR beta nucleotide sequences were sequenced per donor, about a sixth of them non-productive.

In total, more than 500 healthy bone marrow donors made up the cohort. Cohort members were all nominally healthy when sampled, although unrecorded immune exposures were likely present. The donor tested CMV seronegative, placing the donor among the 350 or so seronegative members of the cohort. Each donor provided a peripheral blood sample, and peripheral blood mononuclear cells were used for TCR beta sequencing. Genomic DNA was extracted from the blood cell samples with the Qiagen DNeasy Blood Extraction Kit. Based on the germline V gene, the CDR1 and CDR2 sequences are MDHEN and SYDVKM. The CDR3, from cysteine to phenylalanine, totals 14 residues. The retained sequence is limited to the CDR3, 42 bases, with the frame set at the first base. Unmatched junction bases come to 6, with V trimmed by 1 base and J by 8 bases. The library was generated by the immunoSEQ multiplex PCR assay. The multiplex PCR relied on a mix of 60 forward primers for TCR Vbeta segments and 13 reverse primers for TCR Jbeta segments. The CDR3 region of rearranged TCR beta genes was amplified from genomic DNA with a multiplex PCR assay. The amplified TCR beta libraries were sequenced on the Illumina HiSeq System as 87-base-pair reads. From the authors' description of their analysis: In a later analysis, tens of millions of unique TCR beta chains were counted across the 500 to 700 repertoires, and roughly 11 million of these chains were shared by at least two donors. Raw reads were error-corrected and collapsed into unique sequences by a nearest-neighbor algorithm in which closely related sequences were merged to remove PCR and sequencing errors. To assign V, D and J gene segments, CDR3 sequences were aligned to IMGT reference sequences. Each retained sequence needed at least a six-nucleotide match to both a V gene segment and a J gene segment. Rearrangements were classified as productive when the CDR3 lacked stop codons and remained in frame with V and J, and all other rearrangements were classified as non-productive. CDR3 was defined by IMGT convention, running from the second conserved V-encoded cysteine to the conserved J-encoded phenylalanine. In an earlier analysis of roughly 610 of the donors, sequences lacking an unambiguous match to a single V gene segment were excluded. An earlier analysis of under 750 of the donors called V segments functional above 56.7% productive rearrangements and segregating when the between-donor standard deviation exceeded 5%. A statistical classification framework was developed to diagnose cytomegalovirus status using the catalog of TCR beta chain sequences. In a later analysis, V and J genes were assigned by comparing TCR nucleotide sequences against IMGT/GENE-DB human TR gene sequences. In a later analysis, CDR3 sequences and most-parsimonious VDJ recombination scenarios were assigned using the TCRdist pipeline. A later analysis defined each TCR beta chain by its CDR3 amino acid sequence plus V-gene family, and excluded reads lacking a unique V-gene family. To address suspected cross-contamination and a sequencing artifact, a later analysis removed around 600 highly shared, low-generation-probability nucleotide sequences. For each public chain, a later analysis derived a clonal expansion index from normalized ranks of inferred template counts within each repertoire. In a later analysis, generation probabilities were computed using a VDJ recombination model fitted to out-of-frame rearrangements, and the results were checked against IGoR. A later analysis scored TCR-TCR, TCR-HLA and TCR-CMV co-occurrence with hypergeometric tests, applying a repertoire-size bias correction to TCR pairs. False discovery rates were estimated in a later analysis by permuting HLA or CMV assignments 20 times. In a later analysis, co-occurring TCRs were grouped using DBSCAN, and TCRdist sequence similarity was added for clustering within HLA-allele-positive subsets. Repertoires with fewer than 30,000 or more than 120,000 public chains were left out of co-occurrence clustering, as were roughly five repertoires with anomalous nucleotide sharing. TCRdb took over this immuneACCESS table, retaining in-frame rearrangements with V and J assigned. Such tables are incomplete; in checked studies, under half of the missing clones stem from an unresolved V gene, and the remainder is unexplained. V, J and clone size reflect that table, while D and trimming were determined from the DNA. Here the sample has a few hundred thousand clones; 80% occur a single time. More than 0.3% of the sample rests with the top ten.

Results the study describes overall, beyond this receptor: Cytomegalovirus status was reported to be diagnosed by the classifier with high specificity and sensitivity in both the original and validation cohorts. The sequencing pipeline was judged likely to have produced a cluster of highly shared sequence variants as a technical artifact. Some IMGT-functional V segments, including TRBV6-2 and TRBV6-3, could not be told apart with the 87-base-pair reads, so those segments were excluded. At a false discovery rate of 0.05, a later analysis linked some 18,000 TCR beta sequences to specific HLA alleles. Only TCR beta chains were sequenced in this cohort, and the absence of alpha or paired-chain data limited detectable features. The study gave a list of 150 to 200 TCR beta chains associated with cytomegalovirus. Correlated functional status among segregating V segments might reflect linkage disequilibrium, but an unknown experimental factor could not be ruled out. Because HLA typing was missing for some donors at each locus, association tests included only the typed subset. Compared with the approximately 670-donor mean, donors in an Asian-associated ancestry cluster had fewer N-insertions in productive TCRs, according to a later genetic analysis. Assigning TCR associations to individual alleles was difficult when HLA alleles, especially DR and DQ, strongly co-occurred. An association between a missense DCLRE1C variant and V-gene and J-gene trimming of TCR beta chains was found in a later genetic analysis and replicated in an independent cohort. In an earlier analysis of some 540 of the donors, most TCR beta V segments appeared in productive rearrangements about 87% or about 30% of the time, broadly matching IMGT annotations. CMV serostatus was the only immune exposure information available for the cohort. Roughly uniform sequencing depth across donors was assumed in presence/absence analyses, although this assumption may not hold. Compared with equally common non-associated chains, HLA-associated TCR beta chains in a later analysis were more clonally expanded and had lower generation probabilities. Most CMV-associated TCR beta chains appeared to be HLA-restricted in a later analysis, and the HLA associations seemed to be driven largely by CMV exposure. Because counts were too low, seventeen rarely observed V segments, including chromosome 9 orphons, were left out of the earlier analysis of about 620 of the donors. Three of the identified cytomegalovirus-associated TCR beta chains were confirmed in vitro to be specific for cytomegalovirus antigens. The authors suggested that the approach could potentially be extended to other disease states and immunological phenotypes. According to a later analysis, parvovirus B19, influenza, CMV and Epstein-Barr virus appeared linked to several top co-occurrence clusters. A further reported finding was that TCR beta sequences accurately predicted the HLA-A and HLA-B alleles for most subjects in the first cohort. Most TCR sequences were seen in very few donors, while some public TCRs were found in many individuals. According to a later analysis, TCR association rates differed among HLA loci, with DRB1 alleles showing the most associated TCRs and HLA-C alleles showing the fewest.

Worth noting for this clone: Its antigen target is currently unknown. Base-call qualities are not available, and no considerably larger clone is one nucleotide away.

The clonotype originates from a girl between 2 and 10 years old in good health and CMV-seronegative. Recombination connected TRBV28 to TRBJ2-7, with 9 bases in between that match TRBD1. Sequences were obtained from PBMCs. The DNA is as follows: TGTGCCAGCAGTTTATTTGACAGGGGGGGTAAGCAGTACTTC. This codes for CASSLFDRGGKQYF.